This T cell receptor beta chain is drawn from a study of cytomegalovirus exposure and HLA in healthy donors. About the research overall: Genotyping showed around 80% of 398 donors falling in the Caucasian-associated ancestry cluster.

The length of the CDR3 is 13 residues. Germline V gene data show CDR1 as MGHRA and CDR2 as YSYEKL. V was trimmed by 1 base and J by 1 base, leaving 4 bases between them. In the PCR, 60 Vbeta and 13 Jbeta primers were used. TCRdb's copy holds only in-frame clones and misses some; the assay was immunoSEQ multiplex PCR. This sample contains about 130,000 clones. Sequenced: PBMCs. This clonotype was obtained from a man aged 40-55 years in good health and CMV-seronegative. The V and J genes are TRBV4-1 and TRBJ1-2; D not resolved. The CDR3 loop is CASSQVINYGYTF. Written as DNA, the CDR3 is TGCGCCAGCAGCCAAGTCATTAACTATGGCTACACCTTC.